This T cell receptor beta chain came from a study of graft-versus-host responses after intestinal transplantation. Study in general: The study gave all recipients anti-thymocyte globulin induction, then tacrolimus and steroids for about 3 years.

J lost 0 bases, V lost 6 bases, and 3 bases had no gene match. The CDR3 has 18 residues. Germline-derived CDR1 and CDR2 are SNHLY and FYNNEI. Overall study results and limits: In recipient marrow, GvH clones were found, and some appeared first in ileum or blood.

A word on this clone: Its antigen is still unknown.

TCRdb's copy holds only in-frame clones and misses some; the assay was immunoSEQ multiplex PCR. The table includes over 80,000 clones, around 88% detected once. The input for sequencing was PBMCs, taken 255 days after intestinal transplant. The sequence was obtained from a human patient who received an intestinal transplant, so some T cells may come from the graft donor. This chain joins TRBV2 and TRBJ2-6; TRBD2 matches 15 bases. The CDR3 loop reads CASRGLAGGRSGANVLTF. For the CDR3, the DNA is TGTGCCAGCAGGGGACTAGCGGGGGGCCGCTCTGGGGCCAACGTCCTGACTTTC. The full variable domain, in which reference TRBV2 and TRBJ2-6 provide the parts outside the CDR3, is EPEVTQTPSHQVTQMGQEVILRCVPISNHLYFYWYRQILGQKVEFLVSFYNNEISEKSEIFDDQFSVERPDGSNFTLKIRSTKLEDSAMYFCASRGLAGGRSGANVLTFGAGSRLTVL.